Listed below are T cell receptor beta chains from one sample, sequenced in a study of blood T cell repertoires in COVID-19. The table came from immunoSEQ multiplex PCR; TCRdb's copy has only in-frame clones and leaves some out. The sample records about 26,000 clones, approximately 64% being singletons. Specimen: peripheral blood. The source of these receptors is a man in his 60s with active or convalescent COVID-19. CDR3s include the opening cysteine and the closing phenylalanine or tryptophan. Each record gives: J gene, CDR3 length, clone size, V gene, D gene, CDR3 protein, CDR3 DNA. A D gene is named only where the DNA matches it firmly. Rows give clone size only sometimes, using once, few, many, or a class for an expanded clone.

j_call: TRBJ1-1; cdr3_length: 13; clone_size: .; v_call: TRBV27; d_call: .; cdr3_aa: CASSPFEMTEAFF; cdr3_nt: TGTGCCAGCAGTCCCTTCGAGATGACTGAAGCTTTCTTT
j_call: TRBJ2-5; cdr3_length: 14; clone_size: .; v_call: TRBV27; d_call: TRBD2; cdr3_aa: CASTRGLAWETQYF; cdr3_nt: TGTGCCAGCACTAGGGGACTAGCATGGGAGACCCAGTACTTC
j_call: TRBJ2-1; cdr3_length: 12; clone_size: .; v_call: TRBV18; d_call: .; cdr3_aa: CASSPGGYEQFF; cdr3_nt: TGTGCCAGCTCACCAGGGGGGTATGAGCAGTTCTTC
j_call: TRBJ1-4; cdr3_length: 13; clone_size: .; v_call: TRBV6-5; d_call: .; cdr3_aa: CASSLQGGEKLFF; cdr3_nt: TGTGCCAGCAGTCTCCAGGGCGGTGAAAAACTGTTTTTT
j_call: TRBJ1-1; cdr3_length: 16; clone_size: .; v_call: TRBV15; d_call: TRBD1; cdr3_aa: CATSTGQGAGNTEAFF; cdr3_nt: TGTGCCACCAGCACGGGACAGGGGGCGGGGAACACTGAAGCTTTCTTT
j_call: TRBJ2-7; cdr3_length: 19; clone_size: few; v_call: TRBV19; d_call: TRBD2; cdr3_aa: CASSQNFGLAGGVTDEQYF; cdr3_nt: TGTGCCAGTAGCCAAAACTTCGGACTAGCGGGAGGAGTTACCGACGAGCAGTACTTC
j_call: TRBJ2-5; cdr3_length: 14; clone_size: .; v_call: TRBV11-2; d_call: .; cdr3_aa: CASSLGGRGETQYF; cdr3_nt: TGTGCCAGCAGCTTAGGGGGAAGGGGGGAGACCCAGTACTTC
j_call: TRBJ2-7; cdr3_length: 15; clone_size: .; v_call: TRBV7-3; d_call: .; cdr3_aa: CASSPASGVDYEQYF; cdr3_nt: TGTGCCAGCAGCCCCGCATCAGGGGTCGACTACGAGCAGTACTTC
j_call: TRBJ2-7; cdr3_length: 15; clone_size: few; v_call: TRBV6-2/TRBV6-3; d_call: TRBD2; cdr3_aa: CASSTTSGVSYEQYF; cdr3_nt: TGTGCCAGCAGTACAACTAGCGGTGTCTCCTACGAGCAGTACTTC
j_call: TRBJ2-5; cdr3_length: 13; clone_size: .; v_call: TRBV30; d_call: TRBD2; cdr3_aa: CAWSGGLVETQYF; cdr3_nt: TGTGCCTGGAGTGGGGGACTAGTGGAGACCCAGTACTTC